What follows are 19 T cell receptor beta chains derived from one specimen sequenced in a study of chemoradiotherapy in HPV16-positive cancers (dated by TCRdb to between 2022 and 2023). The library was built by means of the immunoSEQ multiplex PCR assay. The table comes from immuneACCESS by way of TCRdb, which keeps in-frame sequences with V and J called. Part of the clones is missing from these tables; in studies checked, under half for an unresolved V gene and the rest for unknown reasons. The sample table records 15,000 to 20,000 clones; around 92% of these occur just once. The top ten clones comprise 2.3% of the sample. This specimen was blood, taken from a patient who underwent chemoradiotherapy. The receptors come from a human donor with HPV-associated anogenital cancer.

The chain links TRBV7-9 to TRBJ2-3; 7 bases match TRBD2. The CDR3 loop spans 15 amino acids. V was pared by 5 bases and J by 3 bases, with 8 bases of the junction left unmatched. The germline V gene has CDR1 SEHNR and CDR2 FQNEAQ (reference sequence). The CDR3 reads CASSPRLAPTDTQYF. CDR3 bases: TGTGCCAGCAGCCCTAGACTAGCTCCTACAGATACGCAGTATTTT.

The chain has TRBV19 and TRBJ1-2, with D possibly matching TRBD1 (5 bases). Trimming took off 6 bases at V and 3 bases at J, with 23 bases between the two ends. Germline CDR1 and CDR2: LNHDA and SQIVND (reference sequence). The length of the CDR3 is 17 residues. The CDR3: CASRGAQWTQSYYGYTF. As DNA, the CDR3 is TGTGCCAGTAGAGGGGCGCAATGGACCCAGAGTTACTATGGCTACACCTTC.

The rearrangement uses TRBV28 and TRBJ2-7; either TRBD1 or TRBD2 may supply D (5 bases each). Germline V gene lookup returns CDR1 MDHEN and CDR2 SYDVKM. The CDR3 totals 12 residues. V gave up 3 bases and J gave up 12 bases, with 15 bases separating them. CDR3 sequence reads: CASSFPAGTSYF. The CDR3 DNA follows: TGTGCCAGCAGTTTTCCAGCCGGGACGTCGTACTTC. Full variable domain (remainder filled in from reference TRBV28 and TRBJ2-7): DVKVTQSSRYLVKRTGEKVFLECVQDMDHENMFWYRQDPGLGLRLIYFSYDVKMKEKGDIPEGYSVSREKKERFSLILESASTNQTSMYLCASSFPAGTSYFGPGTRLTVT.

The chain uses TRBV9 and TRBJ1-2; D gene uncertain. This CDR3 region has 15 residues. Germline V gives CDR1 SGDLS, CDR2 YYNGEE. Trimming took off 0 bases at V and 2 bases at J, with 11 bases between the two ends. The CDR3 sequence is CASSVGGDSNYGYTF. The CDR3 DNA follows: TGTGCCAGCAGCGTAGGCGGGGATTCGAACTATGGCTACACCTTC.

The chain employs TRBV18 and TRBJ1-1; D is uncertain. Per germline, CDR1 KGHSH and CDR2 LQKENI. Between the trimmed V and J ends, which lost 4 bases and 4 bases, there was a span of 13 bases. The CDR3 spans 14 residues. The CDR3 loop is CASSLPVPGTEAFF. The CDR3 nucleotides are TGTGCCAGCTCACTCCCAGTGCCGGGCACTGAAGCTTTCTTT.

The rearrangement links TRBV5-1 to TRBJ1-1, with TRBD1 matching over 11 bases. The CDR3 has 16 residues. V lost 0 bases and J lost 3; bases outside the gene matches: 4. Germline V lookup: CDR1 SGHRS, CDR2 YFSETQ. The CDR3 sequence is CASSLGTGGRYTEAFF. In DNA, the CDR3 is TGCGCCAGCAGCTTGGGGACAGGGGGCAGGTACACTGAAGCTTTCTTT.

The chain combines TRBV5-8 with TRBJ1-1; D is undetermined. Germline CDR1 and CDR2: SGHTS and YDEGEE. Trimming stripped 1 base from V and 3 bases from J, with 10 bases between. CDR3 size: 14 residues. The CDR3 region is CASSLRVLDTEAFF. The CDR3 DNA sequence: TGTGCCAGCAGCTTGCGGGTACTGGACACTGAAGCTTTCTTT.

The rearrangement uses TRBV6-1 and TRBJ2-1; D call uncertain. This CDR3 region has 16 residues. CDR1 is MNHNS and CDR2 is SASEGT in the germline V gene. V was trimmed by 4 bases and J by 0 bases, leaving 13 bases between them. The CDR3 DNA reads as TGTGCCAGCAGTGGGAGTGGTCCGATCTCCTACAATGAGCAGTTCTTC. As protein: CASSGSGPISYNEQFF.

V gene TRBV28 combines with J gene TRBJ1-6, with 7 nucleotides matching TRBD1. Germline CDR1 is MDHEN and CDR2 is SYDVKM. The CDR3 is made up of 15 amino acids. With V trimmed by 6 bases and J by 7 bases, 9 bases remained unmatched. The CDR3 sequence is CASRVIGTDNSPLHF. For the CDR3, the DNA is TGTGCCAGCAGGGTGATCGGGACAGACAATTCACCCCTCCACTTT. Based on the CDR3 plus reference TRBV28 and TRBJ1-6, the full variable domain is DVKVTQSSRYLVKRTGEKVFLECVQDMDHENMFWYRQDPGLGLRLIYFSYDVKMKEKGDIPEGYSVSREKKERFSLILESASTNQTSMYLCASRVIGTDNSPLHFGNGTRLTVT.

This clone is a singleton in its sample. The CDR3 sequence is CASSLLVGKGPSGANVLTF. DNA for the CDR3: TGTGCCAGCAGTTTATTGGTGGGAAAGGGGCCTTCTGGGGCCAACGTCCTGACTTTC. This sequence joins TRBV28 and TRBJ2-6; TRBD1 is a possible D gene (5 bases). The ends were cut back, 1 base at V and 1 base at J, with 17 bases in the middle. This CDR3 comprises 19 residues. CDR1 and CDR2 from the germline V gene are MDHEN and SYDVKM. Based on the CDR3 plus reference TRBV28 and TRBJ2-6, the full variable domain is DVKVTQSSRYLVKRTGEKVFLECVQDMDHENMFWYRQDPGLGLRLIYFSYDVKMKEKGDIPEGYSVSREKKERFSLILESASTNQTSMYLCASSLLVGKGPSGANVLTFGAGSRLTVL.

The chain employs TRBV2 and TRBJ2-5, with D unclear. The CDR3 covers 16 residues. Trimming took 2 bases from V and 1 from J, leaving 14 bases between them. Germline V gives CDR1 SNHLY, CDR2 FYNNEI. The CDR3 coding sequence is TGTGCCAGCAGTGAAACCAGGACGGCGAGCCAAGAGACCCAGTACTTC. Protein: CASSETRTASQETQYF. Full variable domain (remainder filled in from reference TRBV2 and TRBJ2-5): EPEVTQTPSHQVTQMGQEVILRCVPISNHLYFYWYRQILGQKVEFLVSFYNNEISEKSEIFDDQFSVERPDGSNFTLKIRSTKLEDSAMYFCASSETRTASQETQYFGPGTRLLVL.

This rearrangement joins TRBV11-2 to TRBJ1-1, with a possible D match to TRBD1 (5 bases). CDR1 and CDR2 (germline): SGHAT, FQNNGV. This CDR3 is 14 amino acids long. Deletions cut 1 base from V and 0 bases from J, with 6 bases between. The CDR3 region is CASSLGGVNTEAFF. CDR3 nucleotides: TGTGCCAGCAGCTTAGGGGGGGTGAACACTGAAGCTTTCTTT.

V gene TRBV4-1 combines with J gene TRBJ1-1; 7 bases are a match to TRBD1. This CDR3 comprises 15 residues. Germline CDR1 is MGHRA and CDR2 is YSYEKL. Losses at the gene ends were 0 bases for V and 2 bases for J; bases not matched to a gene: 3. CDR3 sequence: CASSQENRGNTEAFF. CDR3 in DNA: TGCGCCAGCAGCCAAGAAAACAGGGGAAACACTGAAGCTTTCTTT.

This chain's CDR3 is CASSVDQGADQPQHF. CDR3 DNA sequence: TGTGCCAGCAGCGTAGATCAGGGGGCGGATCAGCCCCAGCATTTT. This chain connects TRBV9 to TRBJ1-5; 8 bases map to TRBD1. The V segment lost 0 bases and the J segment 5 bases; nucleotides outside the gene matches: 4. There are 15 residues in the CDR3. Per the germline V gene, CDR1 is SGDLS and CDR2 is YYNGEE.

The CDR3 loop reads CASSSWTGGNQPQHF. The CDR3 DNA is TGTGCCAGCAGTTCATGGACAGGGGGCAATCAGCCCCAGCATTTT. The J gene is TRBJ1-5, the V gene TRBV27; TRBD1 agrees at 9 bases. V was pared by 4 bases and J by 2 bases, with 3 bases of the junction left unmatched. The CDR3 has 15 amino acids. Per germline, CDR1 MNHEY and CDR2 SMNVEV (reference sequence).

The chain combines TRBV6-6 with TRBJ2-3; no definite D call. From germline, CDR1 is MNHNY and CDR2 SVGAGI (reference sequence). The CDR3 has 12 residues. V lost 5 bases to trimming and J lost 2 bases, with 5 bases between them. CDR3 sequence reads: CASSRYTDTQYF. CDR3 sequence (DNA): TGTGCCAGCAGTCGTTACACAGATACGCAGTATTTT.

The CDR3 reads CASRSTGTGNTEAFF. DNA of the CDR3: TGTGCCAGCAGGTCGACCGGGACAGGGAACACTGAAGCTTTCTTT. V and J are TRBV28 and TRBJ1-1, with TRBD1 identical over 8 bases. The CDR3 contains 15 residues. Germline-derived CDR1 and CDR2 are MDHEN and SYDVKM. V lost 6 bases to trimming and J lost 1 base; unmatched junction nucleotides: 7.

The rearrangement links TRBV15 to TRBJ2-2; D is perhaps TRBD2 (6 bases). The V end was cut by 1 base, the J end by 1 base, with 19 bases between. The CDR3 is 19 amino acids. Germline CDR1 and CDR2: LNHNV and YYDKDF (reference sequence). For the CDR3, the DNA is TGTGCCACCAGCAGAGGTTTCGATTTAGCGGATCTGAACACCGGGGAGCTGTTTTTT. It yields the protein CATSRGFDLADLNTGELFF.

The V and J genes are TRBV10-1 and TRBJ2-7; a possible D gene is TRBD2 (6 bases). Germline V gene lookup returns CDR1 WNHNN and CDR2 SYGVQD (reference sequence). V was trimmed by 6 bases and J by 12 bases, leaving 24 bases between them. The CDR3 covers 14 residues. The DNA for the CDR3 is TGCGCCAGCAGCCCCGTGGCGGGAACCTTAAACCCGTACTTC. It codes for CASSPVAGTLNPYF.